The 6 T cell receptor beta chains listed next were all sequenced from one sample in a study of early T cells in non-severe SARS-CoV-2 infection. MiXCR, run by TCRdb on the 5' RACE reads, gives a single entry per CDR3 protein. The repertoire holds roughly 34,000 distinct CDR3 sequences, with around 4.5% as singletons. Material for sequencing was whole blood. These receptor sequences come from an adult who was a healthcare worker with PCR-confirmed SARS-CoV-2 infection or an uninfected control (not recorded which).

This clonotype was recorded many times. The chain is built from TRBV19 and TRBJ2-3; the D gene could be TRBD1 or TRBD2 (5 bases each). Per the germline V gene, CDR1 is LNHDA and CDR2 is SQIVND (reference sequence). Deletions cut 7 bases from V and 7 bases from J, with 9 bases between. The CDR3 covers 11 residues. The CDR3 coding sequence is TGTGCCAGTACGGGGCCAAATACGCAGTATTTT. Protein product: CASTGPNTQYF.

This clonotype has a count of ten or more. The rearrangement links TRBV6-1 to TRBJ2-7; D assignment may be TRBD1 or TRBD2 (5 bases each). Per germline, CDR1 MNHNS and CDR2 SASEGT. V shed 5 bases and J shed 7 bases, with 21 bases lying between them. The CDR3 consists of 15 residues. The CDR3 here is CASSPFAGTDPEQYF. The CDR3, as DNA: TGTGCCAGCAGTCCCTTTGCCGGGACGGACCCAGAGCAGTACTTC.

This clonotype was detected only a few times. This chain joins TRBV24-1 and TRBJ2-1; weak D call: TRBD2 (6 bases). This CDR3 comprises 15 residues. Per germline, CDR1 KGHDR and CDR2 SFDVKD. V lost 9 bases and J 0 bases, leaving 14 bases between the germline ends. The CDR3 here is CATGGAGSSYNEQFF. The DNA for the CDR3 is TGTGCCACCGGTGGGGCGGGGAGCTCCTACAATGAGCAGTTCTTC.

In this sample, this clonotype turned up many times. The J gene is TRBJ2-1, the V gene TRBV24-1; 7 nucleotides line up with TRBD1. The CDR3 is 13 amino acids. V lost 7 bases, J lost 5 bases, and 4 bases stayed unmatched. Germline loops: CDR1 KGHDR, CDR2 SFDVKD. In DNA form, the CDR3 reads TGTGCCACCAGGGGGGACAGAGACAATGAGCAGTTCTTC. This sequence encodes CATRGDRDNEQFF.

This clonotype occurred many times. V is TRBV19 and J is TRBJ1-4; D gene uncertain. The V gene's germline CDR1 is LNHDA and CDR2 SQIVND (reference sequence). The CDR3 sequence is 15 residues long. V shed 4 bases and J shed 0 bases, with 9 bases lying between them. The CDR3 bases are TGTGCCAGTAGTACCTCTGATGCAACTAATGAAAAACTGTTTTTT. Protein sequence: CASSTSDATNEKLFF.

This clonotype was picked up a small number of times. The rearrangement uses TRBV18 and TRBJ2-7; perhaps TRBD2 as D (6 bases). The germline CDR1 and CDR2 sequences are KGHSH and LQKENI. The CDR3 consists of 13 residues. The V end was cut by 5 bases, the J end by 4 bases, with 12 bases between. CDR3 nucleotides: TGTGCCAGCTCAAGGGCGGGGACGTACGAGCAGTACTTC. Its translation is CASSRAGTYEQYF.